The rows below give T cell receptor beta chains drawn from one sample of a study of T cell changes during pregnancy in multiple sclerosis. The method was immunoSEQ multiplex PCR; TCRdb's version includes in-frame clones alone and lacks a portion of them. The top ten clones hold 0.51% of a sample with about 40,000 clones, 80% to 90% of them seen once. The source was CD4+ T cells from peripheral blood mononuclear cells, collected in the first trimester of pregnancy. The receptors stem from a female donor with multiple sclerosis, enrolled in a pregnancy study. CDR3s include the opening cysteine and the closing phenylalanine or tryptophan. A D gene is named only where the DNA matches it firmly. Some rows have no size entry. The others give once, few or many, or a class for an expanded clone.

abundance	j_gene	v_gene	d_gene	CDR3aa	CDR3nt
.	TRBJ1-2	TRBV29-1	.	CSAGARNYGYTF	TGCAGCGCGGGAGCCAGAAACTATGGCTACACCTTC
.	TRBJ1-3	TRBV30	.	CAWSVNTGNTIYF	TGTGCCTGGAGTGTAAACACTGGAAACACCATATATTTT
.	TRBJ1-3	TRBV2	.	CASRVQEGNTIYF	TGTGCCAGCAGGGTCCAAGAGGGAAACACCATATATTTT
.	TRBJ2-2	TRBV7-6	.	CASSRDLSSVVIGELFF	TGTGCCAGCAGCCGCGACCTGTCTAGCGTGGTTATCGGGGAGCTGTTTTTT
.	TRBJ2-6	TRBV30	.	CAWSVRSSTVSGANVLTF	TGTGCCTGGAGTGTACGGTCTTCGACAGTGTCTGGGGCCAACGTCCTGACTTTC
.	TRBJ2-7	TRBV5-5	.	CASSSSAGPSYEQYF	TGTGCCAGCAGCTCAAGTGCAGGGCCCTCCTACGAGCAGTACTTC
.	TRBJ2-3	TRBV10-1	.	CASSPRTAAIDTQYF	TGCGCCAGCAGTCCCCGTACAGCGGCCATCGATACGCAGTATTTT
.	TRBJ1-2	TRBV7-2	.	CASSGRGRYTF	TGTGCCAGCAGCGGACGAGGGAGGTACACCTTC
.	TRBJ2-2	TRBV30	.	CAWSPTWGRKNTGELFF	TGTGCCTGGAGCCCGACGTGGGGGCGGAAAAACACCGGGGAGCTGTTTTTT
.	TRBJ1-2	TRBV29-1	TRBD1	CSVPTGGFGYTF	TGCAGCGTACCTACAGGGGGCTTCGGCTACACCTTC
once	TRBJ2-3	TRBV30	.	CAWTELYLFDTQYF	TGTGCCTGGACGGAGCTGTACCTATTTGATACGCAGTATTTT
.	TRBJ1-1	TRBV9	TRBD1	CASSPDRGLLNLNTEAFF	TGTGCCAGCAGCCCTGACAGGGGGCTACTCAACTTGAACACTGAAGCTTTCTTT
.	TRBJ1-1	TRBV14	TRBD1	CASSQDRDSNTEAFF	TGTGCCAGCAGCCAAGACCGGGACAGTAACACTGAAGCTTTCTTT
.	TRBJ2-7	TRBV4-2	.	CASSQGQGGDEQYF	TGTGCCAGCAGCCAAGGACAGGGCGGGGACGAGCAGTACTTC
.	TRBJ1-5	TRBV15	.	CATSRPGGNQPQHF	TGTGCCACCAGCAGACCAGGGGGCAATCAGCCCCAGCATTTT
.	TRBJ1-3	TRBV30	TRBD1	CAWSPRQGMGNTIYF	TGTGCCTGGAGTCCCCGACAGGGTATGGGGAACACCATATATTTT